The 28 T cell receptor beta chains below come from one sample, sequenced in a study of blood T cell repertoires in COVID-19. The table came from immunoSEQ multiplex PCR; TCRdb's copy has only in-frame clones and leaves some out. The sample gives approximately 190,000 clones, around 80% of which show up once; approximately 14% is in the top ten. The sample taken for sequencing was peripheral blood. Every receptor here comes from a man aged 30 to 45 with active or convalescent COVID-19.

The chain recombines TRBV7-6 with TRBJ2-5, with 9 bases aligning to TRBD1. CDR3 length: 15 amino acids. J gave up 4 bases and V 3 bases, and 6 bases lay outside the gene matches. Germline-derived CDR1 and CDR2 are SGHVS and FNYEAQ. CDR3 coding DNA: TGTGCCAGCAGCTTGGGGGACAGGGCCCGAGAGACCCAGTACTTC. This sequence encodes CASSLGDRARETQYF.

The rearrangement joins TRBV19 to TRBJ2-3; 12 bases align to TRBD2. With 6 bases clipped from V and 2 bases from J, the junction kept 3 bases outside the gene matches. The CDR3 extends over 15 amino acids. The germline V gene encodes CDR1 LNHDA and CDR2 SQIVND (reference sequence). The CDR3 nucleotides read TGTGCCAGTAGCGGACTAGCGGGGTTCACAGATACGCAGTATTTT. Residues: CASSGLAGFTDTQYF.

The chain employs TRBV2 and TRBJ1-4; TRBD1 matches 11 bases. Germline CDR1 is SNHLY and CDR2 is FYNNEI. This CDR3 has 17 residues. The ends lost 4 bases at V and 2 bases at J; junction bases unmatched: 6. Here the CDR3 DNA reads TGTGCCAGCAGTGGGGACAGGGGGGAGGCTACTAATGAAAAACTGTTTTTT. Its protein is CASSGDRGEATNEKLFF.

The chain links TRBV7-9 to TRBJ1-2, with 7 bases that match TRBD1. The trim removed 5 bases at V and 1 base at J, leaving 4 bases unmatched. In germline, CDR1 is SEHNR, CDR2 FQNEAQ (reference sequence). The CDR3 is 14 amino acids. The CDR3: CASSRDRDNYGYTF. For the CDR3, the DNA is TGTGCCAGCAGCCGTGACAGGGATAACTATGGCTACACCTTC.

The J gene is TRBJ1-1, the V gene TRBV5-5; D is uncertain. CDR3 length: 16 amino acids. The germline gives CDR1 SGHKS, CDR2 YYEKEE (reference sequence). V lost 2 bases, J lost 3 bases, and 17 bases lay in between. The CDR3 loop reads CASSLTPPGPDTEAFF. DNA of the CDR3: TGTGCCAGCAGCTTAACCCCGCCGGGTCCGGACACTGAAGCTTTCTTT.

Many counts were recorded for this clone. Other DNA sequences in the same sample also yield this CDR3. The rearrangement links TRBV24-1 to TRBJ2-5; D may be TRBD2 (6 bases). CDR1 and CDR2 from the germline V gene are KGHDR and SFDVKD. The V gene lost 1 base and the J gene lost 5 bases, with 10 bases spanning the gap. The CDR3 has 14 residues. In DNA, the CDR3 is TGTGCCACCAGTGATTTCCTACGGGGGGAGACCCAGTACTTC. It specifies CATSDFLRGETQYF.

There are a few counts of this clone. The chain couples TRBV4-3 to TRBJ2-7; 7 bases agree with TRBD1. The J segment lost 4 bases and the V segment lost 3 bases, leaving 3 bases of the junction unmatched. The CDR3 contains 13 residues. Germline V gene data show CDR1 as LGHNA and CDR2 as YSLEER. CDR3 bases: TGCGCCAGCAGCCAGACACAGGGGTACGAGCAGTACTTC. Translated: CASSQTQGYEQYF.

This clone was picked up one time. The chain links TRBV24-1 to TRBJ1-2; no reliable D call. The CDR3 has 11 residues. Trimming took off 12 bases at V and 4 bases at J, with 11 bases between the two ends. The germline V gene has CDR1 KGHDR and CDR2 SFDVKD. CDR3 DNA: TGTGCCGTCTACAGCGGCTATGGCTACACCTTC. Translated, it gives CAVYSGYGYTF.

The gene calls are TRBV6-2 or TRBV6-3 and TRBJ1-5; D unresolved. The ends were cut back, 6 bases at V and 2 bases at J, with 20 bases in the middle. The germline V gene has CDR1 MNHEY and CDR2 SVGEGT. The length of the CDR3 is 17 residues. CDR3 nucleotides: TGTGCCAGCAGCCAGAGGTCCGGGGAGTCGGGCAATCAGCCCCAGCATTTT. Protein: CASSQRSGESGNQPQHF.

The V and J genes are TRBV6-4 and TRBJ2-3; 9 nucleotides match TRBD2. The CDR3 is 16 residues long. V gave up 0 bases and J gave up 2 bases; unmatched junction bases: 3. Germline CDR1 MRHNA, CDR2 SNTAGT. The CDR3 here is CASSDSAGGDTDTQYF. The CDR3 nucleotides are TGTGCCAGCAGTGACTCAGCGGGGGGCGACACAGATACGCAGTATTTT.

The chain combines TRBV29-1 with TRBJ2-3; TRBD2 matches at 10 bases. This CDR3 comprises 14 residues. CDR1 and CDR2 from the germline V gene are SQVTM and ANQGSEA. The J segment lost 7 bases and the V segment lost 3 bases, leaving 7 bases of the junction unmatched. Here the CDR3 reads CSVDSLAGANTQYF. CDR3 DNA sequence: TGCAGCGTTGATTCCCTAGCGGGGGCGAATACGCAGTATTTT.

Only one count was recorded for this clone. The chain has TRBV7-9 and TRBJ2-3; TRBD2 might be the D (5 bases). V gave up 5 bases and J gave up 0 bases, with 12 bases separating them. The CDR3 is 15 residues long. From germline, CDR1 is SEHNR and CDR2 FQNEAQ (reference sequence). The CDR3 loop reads CASSLGGHSTDTQYF. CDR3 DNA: TGTGCCAGCAGCCTCGGCGGGCATAGCACAGATACGCAGTATTTT.

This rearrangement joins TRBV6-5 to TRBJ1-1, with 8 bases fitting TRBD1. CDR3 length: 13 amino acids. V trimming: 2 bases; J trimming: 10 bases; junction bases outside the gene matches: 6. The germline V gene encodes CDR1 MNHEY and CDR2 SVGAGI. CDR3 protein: CASSYNIGTGAFF. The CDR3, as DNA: TGTGCCAGCAGTTACAACATAGGGACAGGAGCTTTCTTT.

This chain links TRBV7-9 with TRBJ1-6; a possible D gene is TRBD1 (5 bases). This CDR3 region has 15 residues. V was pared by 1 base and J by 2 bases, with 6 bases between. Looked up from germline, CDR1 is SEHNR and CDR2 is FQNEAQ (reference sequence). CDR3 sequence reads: CASSLGGTYNSPLHF. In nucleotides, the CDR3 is TGTGCCAGCAGCTTAGGGGGCACCTATAATTCACCCCTCCACTTT. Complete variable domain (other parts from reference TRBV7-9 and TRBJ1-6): DTGVSQNPRHKITKRGQNVTFRCDPISEHNRLYWYRQTLGQGPEFLTYFQNEAQLEKSRLLSDRFSAERPKGSFSTLEIQRTEQGDSAMYLCASSLGGTYNSPLHFGNGTRLTVT.

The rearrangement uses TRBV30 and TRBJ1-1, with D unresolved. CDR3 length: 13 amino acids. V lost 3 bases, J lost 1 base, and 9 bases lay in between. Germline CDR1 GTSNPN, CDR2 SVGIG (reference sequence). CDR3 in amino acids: CAWRRGWNTEAFF. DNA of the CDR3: TGTGCCTGGAGACGCGGTTGGAACACTGAAGCTTTCTTT. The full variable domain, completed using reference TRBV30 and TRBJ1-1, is SQTIHQWPATLVQPVGSPLSLECTVEGTSNPNLYWYRQAAGRGLQLLFYSVGIGQISSEVPQNLSASRPQDRQFILSSKKLLLSDSGFYLCAWRRGWNTEAFFGQGTRLTVV.

DNA for the CDR3: TGTGCCACCAGTGATTGGTCGAGTGGGAGCGGCACAGATACGCAGTATTTT. Its translation is CATSDWSSGSGTDTQYF. The rearrangement links TRBV24-1 to TRBJ2-3; D is possibly TRBD2 (5 bases). Germline V gene sequence: CDR1 KGHDR, CDR2 SFDVKD. This CDR3 is 17 amino acids long. V dropped 2 bases and J dropped 1 base, with 15 bases sitting between them.

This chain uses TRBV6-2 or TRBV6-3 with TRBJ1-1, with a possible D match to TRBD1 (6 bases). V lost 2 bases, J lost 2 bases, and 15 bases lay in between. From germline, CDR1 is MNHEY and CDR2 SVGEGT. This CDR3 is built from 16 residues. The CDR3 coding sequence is TGTGCCAGCAGTTACCCTCAGGACAGACCAAACACTGAAGCTTTCTTT. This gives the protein CASSYPQDRPNTEAFF.

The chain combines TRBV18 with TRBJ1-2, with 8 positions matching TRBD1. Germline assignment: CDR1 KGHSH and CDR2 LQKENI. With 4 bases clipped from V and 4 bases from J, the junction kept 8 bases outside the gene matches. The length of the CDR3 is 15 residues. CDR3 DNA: TGTGCCAGCTCACGTGGACAGGGCTCATCCTATGGCTACACCTTC. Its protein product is CASSRGQGSSYGYTF.

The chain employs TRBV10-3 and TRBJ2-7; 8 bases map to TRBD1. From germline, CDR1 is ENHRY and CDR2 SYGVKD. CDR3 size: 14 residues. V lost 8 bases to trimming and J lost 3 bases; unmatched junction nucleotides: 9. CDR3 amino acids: CAIGGQGSNYEQYF. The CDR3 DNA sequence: TGTGCCATCGGAGGACAGGGATCAAACTACGAGCAGTACTTC.

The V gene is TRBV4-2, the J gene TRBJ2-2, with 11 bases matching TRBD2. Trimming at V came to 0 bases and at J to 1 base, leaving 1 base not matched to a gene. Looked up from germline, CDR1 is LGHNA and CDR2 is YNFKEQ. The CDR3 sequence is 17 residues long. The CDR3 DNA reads TGTGCCAGCAGCCAAGACGGACTAGCGGGGAACACCGGGGAGCTGTTTTTT. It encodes CASSQDGLAGNTGELFF.

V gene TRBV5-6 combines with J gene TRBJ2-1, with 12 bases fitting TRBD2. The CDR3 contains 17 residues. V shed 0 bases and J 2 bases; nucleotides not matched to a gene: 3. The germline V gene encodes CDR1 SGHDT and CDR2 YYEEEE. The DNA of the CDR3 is TGTGCCAGCAGCTTGGCTCGACTAGCGGGAGCCTACAATGAGCAGTTCTTC. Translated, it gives CASSLARLAGAYNEQFF.

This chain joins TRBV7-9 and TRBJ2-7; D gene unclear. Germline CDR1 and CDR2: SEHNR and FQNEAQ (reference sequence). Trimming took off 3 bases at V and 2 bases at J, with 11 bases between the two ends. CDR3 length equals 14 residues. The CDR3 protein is CASSFFRGPYEQYF. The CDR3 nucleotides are TGTGCCAGCAGCTTTTTTCGCGGTCCCTACGAGCAGTACTTC.

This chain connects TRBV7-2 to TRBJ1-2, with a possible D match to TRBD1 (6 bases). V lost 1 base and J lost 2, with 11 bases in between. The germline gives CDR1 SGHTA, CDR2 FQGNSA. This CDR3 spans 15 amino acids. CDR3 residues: CASSLGVGQNYGYTF. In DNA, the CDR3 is TGTGCCAGCAGCTTAGGAGTGGGACAAAACTATGGCTACACCTTC.

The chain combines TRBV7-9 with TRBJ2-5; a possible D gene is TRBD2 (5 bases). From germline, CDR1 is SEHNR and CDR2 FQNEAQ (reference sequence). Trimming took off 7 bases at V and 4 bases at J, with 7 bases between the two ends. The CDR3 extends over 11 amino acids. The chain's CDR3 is CASMSGETQYF. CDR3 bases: TGTGCCAGCATGAGCGGAGAGACCCAGTACTTC.

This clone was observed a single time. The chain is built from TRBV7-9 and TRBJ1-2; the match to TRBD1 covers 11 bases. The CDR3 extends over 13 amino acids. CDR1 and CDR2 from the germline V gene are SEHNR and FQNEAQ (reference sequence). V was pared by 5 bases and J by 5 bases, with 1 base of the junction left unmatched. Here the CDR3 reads CASSGDRGYGYTF. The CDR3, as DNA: TGTGCCAGCAGCGGGGACAGGGGGTATGGCTACACCTTC.

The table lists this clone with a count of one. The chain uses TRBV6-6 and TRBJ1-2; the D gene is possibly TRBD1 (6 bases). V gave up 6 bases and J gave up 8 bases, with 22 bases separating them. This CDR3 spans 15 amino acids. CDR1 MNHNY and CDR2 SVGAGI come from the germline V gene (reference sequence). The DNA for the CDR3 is TGTGCCAGCAGCCTCGGGGGAGGGCAAGGGGGAGGCTACACCTTC. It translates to CASSLGGGQGGGYTF.

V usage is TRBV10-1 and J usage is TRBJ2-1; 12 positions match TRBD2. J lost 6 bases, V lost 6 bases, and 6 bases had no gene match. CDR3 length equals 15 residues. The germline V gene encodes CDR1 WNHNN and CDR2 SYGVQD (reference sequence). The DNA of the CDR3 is TGCGCCAGCAGCAGTGGACTAGCGGGATCCAATGAGCAGTTCTTC. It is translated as CASSSGLAGSNEQFF.

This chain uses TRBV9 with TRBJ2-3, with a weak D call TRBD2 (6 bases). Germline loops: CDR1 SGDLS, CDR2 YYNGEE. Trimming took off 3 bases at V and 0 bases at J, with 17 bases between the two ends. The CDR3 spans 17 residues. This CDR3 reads CASSGPQFSGSTDTQYF. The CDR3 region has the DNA TGTGCCAGCAGCGGACCCCAATTTAGCGGAAGCACAGATACGCAGTATTTT.